The rows below give T cell receptor beta chains drawn from one sample of a study of shared clonotypes between healthy human individuals. Libraries were prepared by immunoSEQ multiplex PCR; TCRdb keeps only in-frame clonotypes and omits some of them. The sample gives millions of clones, 90% to 95% of which show up once; 0.1% to 0.15% is in the top ten. Sequenced material: naive CD4+ T cells sorted from blood. All receptors derive from a man aged 18 to 30 in good health. CDR3s include the opening cysteine and the closing phenylalanine or tryptophan. Fields, in order: D gene, J gene, V gene, clone size, CDR3 protein, CDR3 DNA. The D gene is left open where the match is weak. The size of a clone is reported for some rows only, either as once, few or many, or as a class for expanded clones.

-,TRBJ2-3,TRBV4-3,-,CASSQYYDTQYF,TGCGCCAGCAGCCAATATTACGATACGCAGTATTTT
TRBD1,TRBJ2-2,TRBV28,-,CASVDRGLNTGELFF,TGTGCCAGCGTGGACAGGGGGTTGAACACCGGGGAGCTGTTTTTT
-,TRBJ2-1,TRBV9,once,CASSVTPTKSYNEQFF,TGTGCCAGCAGCGTAACCCCCACTAAGTCCTACAATGAGCAGTTCTTC
TRBD1,TRBJ1-2,TRBV5-4,-,CASTSQGDASYGYTF,TGTGCCAGCACCTCTCAGGGGGACGCTAGCTATGGCTACACCTTC
TRBD2,TRBJ2-1,TRBV30,-,CAQSPTLAGGYNEQFF,TGTGCCCAGTCCCCGACTCTAGCGGGGGGCTACAATGAGCAGTTCTTC
-,TRBJ2-5,TRBV7-9,-,CAASQYQETQYF,TGTGCCGCGAGTCAGTACCAAGAGACCCAGTACTTC
-,TRBJ2-7,TRBV5-1,-,CASSPYSSSYEQYF,TGCGCCAGCAGTCCTTACAGTAGTAGCTACGAGCAGTACTTC
TRBD2,TRBJ2-2,TRBV19,-,CASRGLAANTGELFF,TGTGCCAGTAGGGGGCTAGCGGCGAACACCGGGGAGCTGTTTTTT
-,TRBJ2-5,TRBV10-1,-,CASPVRGPQETQYF,TGCGCCAGCCCGGTCCGGGGCCCGCAAGAGACCCAGTACTTC
-,TRBJ2-7,TRBV6-5,-,CASSGQNGHEQYF,TGTGCCAGCTCGGGGCAGAACGGCCACGAGCAGTACTTC
TRBD2,TRBJ2-2,TRBV2,-,CASQGLVDGELFF,TGTGCCAGCCAAGGACTAGTAGACGGGGAGCTGTTTTTT
-,TRBJ2-7,TRBV7-8,-,CASSLAEGEEQYF,TGTGCCAGCAGCTTAGCGGAGGGGGAGGAGCAGTACTTC
TRBD2,TRBJ2-1,TRBV6-6,-,CASSWAGAGNEQFF,TGTGCCAGCAGTTGGGCGGGAGCGGGCAATGAGCAGTTCTTC
TRBD1,TRBJ2-7,TRBV18,-,CASSTGQGIYEQYF,TGTGCCAGCTCAACCGGACAGGGGATCTACGAGCAGTACTTC
TRBD2,TRBJ2-7,TRBV6-5,-,CASSGGGREQYF,TGTGCCAGCAGTGGCGGGGGTCGCGAGCAGTACTTC
-,TRBJ1-5,TRBV25-1,-,CASAPGGDNQPQHF,TGTGCCAGCGCCCCGGGGGGAGACAATCAGCCCCAGCATTTT
-,TRBJ2-1,TRBV4-1,once,CASSQESGSKRQFF,TGCGCCAGCAGCCAAGAGTCGGGCAGTAAGAGGCAGTTCTTC
-,TRBJ1-5,TRBV19,-,CASSMEGRLGQPQHF,TGTGCCAGTAGTATGGAGGGGAGGCTCGGTCAGCCCCAGCATTTT
-,TRBJ2-7,TRBV2,-,CASSDWRLAYEQYF,TGTGCCAGCAGTGATTGGAGACTTGCCTACGAGCAGTACTTC
-,TRBJ2-5,TRBV30,-,CAWSQARAGTQETQYF,TGTGCCTGGAGTCAGGCCAGGGCAGGGACACAAGAGACCCAGTACTTC
TRBD1,TRBJ1-1,TRBV29-1,-,CSVSTGGNTEAFF,TGCAGCGTTTCGACAGGGGGTAACACTGAAGCTTTCTTT
-,TRBJ2-3,TRBV7-2,-,CASSPIADSTDTQYF,TGTGCCAGCAGCCCCATAGCGGATAGCACAGATACGCAGTATTTT
TRBD1,TRBJ1-4,TRBV5-1,-,CASTRADRKKLFF,TGCGCCAGCACCCGTGCGGACAGGAAAAAACTGTTTTTT
-,TRBJ2-4,TRBV6-1,-,CASSESGNIQYF,TGTGCCAGCAGTGAAAGTGGCAACATTCAGTACTTC
-,TRBJ2-7,TRBV2,-,CASSGTALGEQYF,TGTGCCAGCAGTGGGACAGCCTTGGGGGAGCAGTACTTC
TRBD2,TRBJ2-5,TRBV5-1,-,CASSLEASGTSETQYF,TGCGCCAGCAGCTTGGAGGCTAGCGGGACCTCAGAGACCCAGTACTTC
-,TRBJ1-6,TRBV6-1,-,CASSGLTGPNSPLHF,TGTGCCAGCAGCGGACTGACCGGCCCCAATTCACCCCTCCACTTT
-,TRBJ1-5,TRBV2,once,CASSEMTEDQPQHF,TGTGCCAGCAGTGAAATGACAGAGGATCAGCCCCAGCATTTT
-,TRBJ2-5,TRBV7-2,-,CASSLTRIETQYF,TGTGCCAGCAGCTTAACTAGAATCGAGACCCAGTACTTC
TRBD2,TRBJ2-1,TRBV5-4,-,CASSLASGGHDGEQFF,TGTGCCAGCAGCTTAGCTAGCGGGGGGCATGACGGTGAGCAGTTCTTC
TRBD2,TRBJ2-3,TRBV10-3,-,CAISEYGLAGGVDTQYF,TGTGCCATCAGTGAGTACGGACTAGCGGGAGGAGTAGATACGCAGTATTTT
-,TRBJ2-5,TRBV18,-,CASSPVVETQYF,TGTGCCAGCTCACCAGTAGTGGAGACCCAGTACTTC
-,TRBJ2-5,TRBV30,-,CAWSAGVGETQYF,TGTGCCTGGAGTGCAGGGGTTGGCGAGACCCAGTACTTC
-,TRBJ1-3,TRBV5-1,-,CASSSDSSNSGNTIYF,TGCGCCAGCAGCTCGGACTCTTCCAACTCTGGAAACACCATATATTTT
TRBD1,TRBJ2-5,TRBV5-4,-,CASSSGTGGFLTQETQYF,TGTGCCAGCAGTTCCGGGACAGGGGGCTTCTTGACCCAAGAGACCCAGTACTTC
-,TRBJ2-1,TRBV5-1,-,CASRSPRDEQFF,TGCGCCAGCAGATCGCCCAGGGATGAGCAGTTCTTC
-,TRBJ2-5,TRBV10-1,-,CASRPTRVAVQSQETQYF,TGCGCCAGCAGGCCCACGCGGGTGGCCGTCCAATCTCAAGAGACCCAGTACTTC
TRBD1,TRBJ1-3,TRBV28,-,CASSLQTGANGNTIYF,TGTGCCAGCAGTTTGCAAACAGGGGCGAACGGAAACACCATATATTTT
-,TRBJ2-7,TRBV5-1,-,CASSLQGDNAYEQYF,TGCGCCAGCAGCTTACAGGGTGATAACGCCTACGAGCAGTACTTC
TRBD1,TRBJ1-2,TRBV10-3,once,CAISNRIGSGTEILANYGYTF,TGTGCCATCAGTAACCGGATCGGGAGTGGGACAGAGATCTTAGCTAACTATGGCTACACCTTC
-,TRBJ2-3,TRBV6-1,-,CASSELADTQYF,TGTGCCAGCAGTGAACTTGCAGATACGCAGTATTTT
-,TRBJ1-6,TRBV30,-,CAWSNSVGSPLHF,TGTGCCTGGTCAAACAGCGTCGGGTCACCCCTCCACTTT
-,TRBJ1-2,TRBV5-1,-,CASSTGEGFGYTF,TGCGCCAGCAGCACCGGGGAGGGATTCGGCTACACCTTC
-,TRBJ2-2,TRBV7-2,-,CASSLNGYSEELFF,TGTGCCAGCAGCTTAAATGGGTATAGTGAGGAGCTGTTTTTT
-,TRBJ1-5,TRBV6-1,-,CAINRVGGNQPQHF,TGTGCCATCAATAGAGTAGGAGGGAATCAGCCCCAGCATTTT
-,TRBJ1-3,TRBV27,-,CASSTSDASGNTIYF,TGTGCCAGCAGTACCAGTGACGCCTCTGGAAACACCATATATTTT
-,TRBJ1-5,TRBV30,-,CAWGEGQPQHF,TGTGCCTGGGGGGAGGGACAGCCCCAGCATTTT
-,TRBJ2-3,TRBV30,-,CAWSGQLTDTQYF,TGTGCCTGGAGCGGACAGCTCACAGATACGCAGTATTTT
-,TRBJ1-2,TRBV19,-,CASSFPDGNYGYTF,TGTGCCAGTAGTTTCCCGGACGGAAACTATGGCTACACCTTC
-,TRBJ1-6,TRBV7-2,-,CASSLGETAGHPSLHF,TGTGCCAGCAGCTTAGGTGAGACAGCCGGCCACCCGTCCCTCCACTTT
-,TRBJ1-1,TRBV5-1,once,CASSPGDPGMNTEAFF,TGCGCCAGCAGCCCGGGGGATCCGGGTATGAACACTGAAGCTTTCTTT
-,TRBJ1-4,TRBV19,-,CASSPGNEKLFF,TGTGCCAGTAGTCCGGGGAACGAAAAACTGTTTTTT